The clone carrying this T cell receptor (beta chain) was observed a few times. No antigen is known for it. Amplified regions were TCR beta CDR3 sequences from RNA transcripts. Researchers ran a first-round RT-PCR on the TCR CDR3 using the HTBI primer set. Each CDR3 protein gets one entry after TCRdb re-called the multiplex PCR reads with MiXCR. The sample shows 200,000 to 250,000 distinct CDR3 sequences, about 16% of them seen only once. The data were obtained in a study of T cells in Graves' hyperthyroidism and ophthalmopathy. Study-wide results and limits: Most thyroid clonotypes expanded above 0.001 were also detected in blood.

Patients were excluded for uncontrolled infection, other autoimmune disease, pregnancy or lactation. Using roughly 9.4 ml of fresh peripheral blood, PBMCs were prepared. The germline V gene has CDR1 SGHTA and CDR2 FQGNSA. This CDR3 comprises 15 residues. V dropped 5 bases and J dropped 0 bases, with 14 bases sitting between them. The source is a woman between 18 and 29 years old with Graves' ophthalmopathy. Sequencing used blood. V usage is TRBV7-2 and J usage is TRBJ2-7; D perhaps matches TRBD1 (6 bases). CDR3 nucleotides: TGTGCCAGCAGCCCAAACACAGGGACCTCCTACGAGCAGTACTTC. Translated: CASSPNTGTSYEQYF.